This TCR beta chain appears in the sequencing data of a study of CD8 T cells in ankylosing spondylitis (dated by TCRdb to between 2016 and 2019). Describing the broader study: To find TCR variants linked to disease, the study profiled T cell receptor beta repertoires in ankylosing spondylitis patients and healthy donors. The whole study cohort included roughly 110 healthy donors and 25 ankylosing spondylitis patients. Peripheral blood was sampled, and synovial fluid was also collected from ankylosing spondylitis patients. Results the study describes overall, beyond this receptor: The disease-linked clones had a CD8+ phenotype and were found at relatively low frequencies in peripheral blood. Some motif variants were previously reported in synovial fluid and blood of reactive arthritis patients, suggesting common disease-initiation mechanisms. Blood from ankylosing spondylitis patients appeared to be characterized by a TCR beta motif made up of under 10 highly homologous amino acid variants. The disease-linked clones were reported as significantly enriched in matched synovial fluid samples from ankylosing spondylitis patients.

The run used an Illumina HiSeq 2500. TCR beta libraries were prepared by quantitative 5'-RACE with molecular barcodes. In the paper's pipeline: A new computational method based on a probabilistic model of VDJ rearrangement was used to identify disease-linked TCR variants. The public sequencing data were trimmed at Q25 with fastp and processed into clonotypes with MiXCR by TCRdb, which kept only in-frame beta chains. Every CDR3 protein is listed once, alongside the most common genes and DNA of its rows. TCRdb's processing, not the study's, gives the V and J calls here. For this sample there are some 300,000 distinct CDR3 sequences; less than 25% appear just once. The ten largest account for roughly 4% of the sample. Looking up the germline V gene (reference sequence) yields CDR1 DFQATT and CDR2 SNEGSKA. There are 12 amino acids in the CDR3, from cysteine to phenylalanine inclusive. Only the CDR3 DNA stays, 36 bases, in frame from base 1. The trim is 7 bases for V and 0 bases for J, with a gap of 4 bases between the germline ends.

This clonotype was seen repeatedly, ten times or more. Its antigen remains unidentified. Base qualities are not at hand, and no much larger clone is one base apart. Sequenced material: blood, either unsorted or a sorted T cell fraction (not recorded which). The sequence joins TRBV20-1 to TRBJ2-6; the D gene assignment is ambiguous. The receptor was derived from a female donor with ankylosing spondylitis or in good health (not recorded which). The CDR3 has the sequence CSVNSGANVLTF. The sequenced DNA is TGCAGTGTCAACTCTGGGGCCAACGTCCTGACTTTC.